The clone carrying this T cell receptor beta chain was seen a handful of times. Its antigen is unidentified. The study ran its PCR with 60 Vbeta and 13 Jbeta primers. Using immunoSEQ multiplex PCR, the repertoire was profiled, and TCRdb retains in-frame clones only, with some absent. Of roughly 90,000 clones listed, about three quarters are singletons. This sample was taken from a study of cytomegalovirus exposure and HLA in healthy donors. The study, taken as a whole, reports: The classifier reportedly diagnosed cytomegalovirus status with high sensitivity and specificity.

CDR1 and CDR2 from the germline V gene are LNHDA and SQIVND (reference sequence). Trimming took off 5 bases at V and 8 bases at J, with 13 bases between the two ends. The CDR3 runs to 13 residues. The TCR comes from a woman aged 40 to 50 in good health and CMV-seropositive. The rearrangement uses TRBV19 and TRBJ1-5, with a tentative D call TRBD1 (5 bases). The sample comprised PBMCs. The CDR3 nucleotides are TGTGCCAGTAGTTTCGGGGGTGCGAAGCCCCAGCATTTT. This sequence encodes CASSFGGAKPQHF.